The 15 T cell receptor beta chains below come from one sample, sequenced in a study of blood T cell repertoires in COVID-19. The data were produced by immunoSEQ multiplex PCR, yet TCRdb's version contains in-frame clones alone and is incomplete. Here the sample spans some 230,000 clones, about 86% being singletons. The sequenced sample was peripheral blood. These receptors were taken from a woman aged 25 to 45 who had recovered from COVID-19.

The chain is built from TRBV18 and TRBJ2-7; 12 nucleotides match TRBD1. This CDR3 has 20 amino acids. With V trimmed by 1 base and J by 2 bases, 15 bases remained unmatched. The germline V gene encodes CDR1 KGHSH and CDR2 LQKENI. The CDR3 protein is CASSPQIPGQGAFSTYEQYF. CDR3 bases: TGTGCCAGCTCACCACAGATACCGGGACAGGGGGCCTTTTCCACCTACGAGCAGTACTTC.

This chain connects TRBV5-1 to TRBJ2-3, with 10 positions matching TRBD1. J gave up 5 bases and V 4 bases, and 4 bases lay outside the gene matches. The germline V gene encodes CDR1 SGHRS and CDR2 YFSETQ. The CDR3 covers 14 residues. The CDR3: CASSGGQGGDTQYF. Here the CDR3 DNA reads TGCGCCAGCAGCGGTGGACAGGGGGGAGATACGCAGTATTTT.

The chain recombines TRBV5-4 with TRBJ1-5; the D is unclear. Germline values: CDR1 SGHNT, CDR2 YYREEE (reference sequence). V was shortened by 3 bases and J by 11 bases, with 15 bases between the two germline ends. The CDR3 totals 13 residues. The CDR3 DNA sequence: TGTGCCAGCAGCTCGGGCTTACTAGGGTCCCAGCATTTT. Amino acid sequence: CASSSGLLGSQHF.

The chain recombines TRBV27 with TRBJ2-7; 8 positions match TRBD2. The CDR3 has 15 residues. Unmatched junction bases numbered 4, after V lost 0 bases and J lost 3 bases. Germline V gene data show CDR1 as MNHEY and CDR2 as SMNVEV (reference sequence). CDR3 sequence reads: CASSLSVSGSYEQYF. The CDR3 coding sequence is TGTGCCAGCAGTTTATCAGTCAGCGGGAGCTACGAGCAGTACTTC.

This chain uses TRBV23-1 with TRBJ1-2; 10 positions agree with TRBD1. TRBV23-1 is an open reading frame, and its role is uncertain. CDR3 size: 17 residues. V was clipped by 3 bases and J by 2 bases; unmatched bases: 9. The CDR3: CASSHPPDRGQNYGYTF. The CDR3 DNA is TGCGCCAGCAGTCACCCTCCTGACAGGGGGCAGAACTATGGCTACACCTTC.

The V gene is TRBV27, the J gene TRBJ1-1; the D is unclear. V dropped 3 bases and J dropped 4 bases, with 9 bases sitting between them. Germline loops: CDR1 MNHEY, CDR2 SMNVEV (reference sequence). The CDR3 extends over 13 amino acids. The CDR3 loop is CASSLKSSTEAFF. The CDR3 DNA sequence: TGTGCCAGCAGTTTGAAATCGAGCACTGAAGCTTTCTTT.

The rearrangement links TRBV2 to TRBJ2-1; D ambiguous. The CDR3 extends over 14 amino acids. The germline V gene has CDR1 SNHLY and CDR2 FYNNEI. Trimming took 6 bases from V and 6 from J, leaving 15 bases between them. The CDR3 DNA follows: TGTGCCAGCAGCCGATCGTTGGCCAGCAATGAGCAGTTCTTC. Amino acid sequence: CASSRSLASNEQFF.

The J gene is TRBJ1-1, the V gene TRBV5-1, with a possible D match to TRBD1 (6 bases). CDR1 is SGHRS and CDR2 is YFSETQ in the germline V gene. V lost 4 bases and J lost 0, with 19 bases in between. The CDR3 extends over 17 amino acids. CDR3: CASSRMGAGTLNTEAFF. For the CDR3, the DNA is TGCGCCAGCAGCCGGATGGGGGCCGGGACACTGAACACTGAAGCTTTCTTT.

Only a few counts were recorded for this clone. The chain is built from TRBV7-9 and TRBJ2-7; possibly TRBD1 for D (5 bases). Germline CDR1 is SEHNR and CDR2 is FQNEAQ (reference sequence). The CDR3 is 14 residues long. The V gene lost 1 base and the J gene lost 2 bases, with 9 bases spanning the gap. CDR3 sequence reads: CASSLGDSPYEQYF. The CDR3 nucleotides are TGTGCCAGCAGCTTAGGAGACAGCCCCTACGAGCAGTACTTC.

This chain links TRBV30 with TRBJ2-7; TRBD1 agrees at 10 bases. The length of the CDR3 is 13 residues. V trimming: 7 bases; J trimming: 3 bases; junction bases outside the gene matches: 6. The germline V gene encodes CDR1 GTSNPN and CDR2 SVGIG (reference sequence). As DNA, the CDR3 is TGTGCCTCCCCCGGGACAGGGGACTACGAGCAGTACTTC. Its translation is CASPGTGDYEQYF. Together with reference TRBV30 and TRBJ2-7, the CDR3 gives the full variable domain: SQTIHQWPATLVQPVGSPLSLECTVEGTSNPNLYWYRQAAGRGLQLLFYSVGIGQISSEVPQNLSASRPQDRQFILSSKKLLLSDSGFYLCASPGTGDYEQYFGPGTRLTVT.

The chain is built from TRBV18 and TRBJ2-1, with D hard to call. This CDR3 is 17 amino acids long. The V end was cut by 3 bases, the J end by 7 bases, with 22 bases between. CDR1 is KGHSH and CDR2 is LQKENI in the germline V gene. CDR3 in amino acids: CASSPTLRPPTTNEQFF. The CDR3 coding sequence is TGTGCCAGCTCACCTACGCTACGACCCCCCACTACAAATGAGCAGTTCTTC.

The CDR3 DNA is TGTGCCAGCAGTTTAACCAGCGGGAGGCCCCCCAATGAGCAGTTCTTC. It is translated as CASSLTSGRPPNEQFF. The chain carries TRBV28 and TRBJ2-1, with 9 nucleotides matching TRBD2. Trimming took 2 bases from V and 6 from J; bases not matched to a gene: 8. Germline CDR1 is MDHEN and CDR2 is SYDVKM. This CDR3 region has 16 residues.

The chain carries TRBV6-1 and TRBJ2-7; tentatively, D is TRBD2 (6 bases). Looked up from germline, CDR1 is MNHNS and CDR2 is SASEGT. With 6 bases removed from V and 0 bases from J, the gap between germline ends came to 12 bases. The CDR3 is 14 residues long. CDR3 sequence: CASSPGVPSYEQYF. CDR3 nucleotides: TGTGCCAGCAGCCCGGGAGTCCCCTCCTACGAGCAGTACTTC.

The chain has TRBV12-3 or TRBV12-4 and TRBJ1-1; 7 bases agree with TRBD1. This CDR3 region has 13 residues. The J segment lost 7 bases and the V segment lost 1 base, leaving 3 bases of the junction unmatched. The CDR3 region has the DNA TGTGCCAGCAGTTTAGAACAGGGGATTGAAGCTTTCTTT. Translation gives CASSLEQGIEAFF.

This chain links TRBV15 with TRBJ1-5; D unclear. The CDR3 spans 13 residues. Germline CDR1 reads LNHNV; CDR2 reads YYDKDF (reference sequence). V was pared by 8 bases and J by 3 bases, with 11 bases between. The CDR3 bases are TGTGCCACCGCTCGAGACAACAATCAGCCCCAGCATTTT. The encoded protein is CATARDNNQPQHF. The variable domain in full, completed from reference TRBV15 and TRBJ1-5, reads DAMVIQNPRYQVTQFGKPVTLSCSQTLNHNVMYWYQQKSSQAPKLLFHYYDKDFNNEADTPDNFQSRRPNTSFCFLDIRSPGLGDTAMYLCATARDNNQPQHFGDGTRLSIL.